The source of this T cell receptor beta chain is a study of Graves' ophthalmopathy and Graves' hyperthyroidism (dated by TCRdb to 2016 to 2018). Regarding the study in general: Peripheral blood was collected before any treatment was given, at the time of initial diagnosis. The study used signatures of the TCR beta repertoire to tell Graves' ophthalmopathy apart from Graves' hyperthyroidism and to predict which patients would progress to ophthalmopathy. T-cell repertoires of thyroid tissue and blood were compared in five or six hyperthyroidism patients. An independent validation cohort was composed of 18 hyperthyroidism patients and about 17 patients who later progressed from hyperthyroidism to ophthalmopathy. A discovery set of 100 patients (approximately 45 ophthalmopathy, 55 to 60 stable hyperthyroidism) was enrolled to explore V-J signatures distinguishing ophthalmopathy from hyperthyroidism. In total, 135 blood samples were TCR-sequenced: fewer than 50 ophthalmopathy, some 75 hyperthyroidism and roughly 17 hyperthyroidism-to-ophthalmopathy patients. For training and testing, the 95 to 100 patients in the discovery cohort were randomly divided in a 7:3 ratio. Once sampling was done, hyperthyroidism patients were given methimazole at a starting dose of 30 mg daily, while ophthalmopathy patients were given high-dose intravenous methylprednisolone. The paper's findings and limits, for the study overall: In validation, the model predicted ophthalmopathy progression with about 71% sensitivity and roughly 72% specificity; more than ten predicted patients were CT-confirmed with GO in a median of about 7.1 months. Most of the expanded thyroid clonotypes with a frequency above 0.001 were also detected in blood, and it was suggested that the thyroid immune response may be reflected by blood repertoires. No statistical method was used to predetermine the sample size, and group allocation was not hidden from the investigators. In cross-validation, the 13-signature model distinguished ophthalmopathy from stable hyperthyroidism with 85% to 90% sensitivity and about 81% specificity, and in the test set the corresponding values were around 80% and 75%.

In regard to this clonotype: Its antigen remains unidentified. No base qualities exist here, and no much larger clone lies one base off it.

TCR beta CDR3 regions were amplified from RNA transcripts for repertoire sequencing. HTBI primers and the Qiagen OneStep RT-PCR kit were used in a first-round RT-PCR, which was followed by a second-round multiplex PCR, size selection and purification. Libraries were sequenced on an Illumina HiSeq2000 using paired-end 100 bp reads. Processing in the source paper ran as follows. Reads were processed with SOAPnuke, discarding reads with adapters, uncalled bases, mean Phred below 15, or no exact constant-primer or identifier match. High-quality paired reads were merged with COPE v1.2.5. Unique nucleotide sequences were defined as clonotypes and aligned to IMGT TRB V, D and J references using MiTCR v1.1. Only V-J combinations with frequency above 0.0001 were analysed, covering over 99% of repertoires. For each V-J combination, a TCR clonal expansion and chaos score was defined as the ratio of F50 clonal expansion to chaos observed in the TCRdist matrix. Welch's t-statistics and random forest were used to narrow the features down to around 12 V-J combinations, which were then fed into a naive Bayes classifier. Thyroid-blood repertoire similarity was quantified with the Morisita-Horn index. TCRdb itself trimmed the public reads at Q25 with fastp, ran MiXCR and retained productive beta chains. Rows with a matching CDR3 protein are joined into one entry that keeps the most common DNA and genes. It is TCRdb's table, rather than the study itself, that gives the V and J calls and clone size. For this sample there are about 180,000 distinct CDR3 sequences; 30% to 45% appear just once. The top ten clones comprise roughly 5.8% of the sample.

CDR1 and CDR2 were assigned from the germline V gene as SGHRS and YFSETQ. V gives up 6 bases and J gives up 0 bases, and the segment between their germline ends measures 9 bases. Including cysteine and phenylalanine, the CDR3 has 14 amino acids. Solely the CDR3 DNA is kept, with 42 bases framed from the first base. Ophthalmopathy patients had moderately to severely active disease, Clinical Activity Score of at least 3, NOSPECS grade of at least 4, and disease duration under 3 months. Patients with other autoimmune diseases, uncontrolled infections, pregnancy or lactation were excluded from the study. Clinical symptoms, serum thyroxine, TRAb, thyroid ultrasound and orbital computed tomography were used for diagnosis. Ficoll-Paque density gradient centrifugation was used to isolate PBMCs from about 10 ml of fresh peripheral blood. Trizol reagent was used to extract the total RNA, and its quality was then checked on an Agilent 2100 Bioanalyzer.

This sequence was found in a woman between 35 and 50 years old with Graves' ophthalmopathy. Donor details come from another sample of the same person, matched by shared clones. The sample consisted of peripheral blood. The sequence is built from TRBV5-1 and TRBJ2-2; a tentative D call is TRBD1 (6 bases match). CDR3 sequence: CASTDSANTGELFF. The DNA sequence is given as TGCGCCAGCACGGACAGCGCGAACACCGGGGAGCTGTTTTTT.